The 9 T cell receptor beta chains presented below share a single source sample, sequenced in a study of response to subunit inactivated influenza vaccine. One entry per CDR3 protein results from TCRdb running MiXCR on the RT-PCR reads. The sample holds 600,000 to 700,000 distinct CDR3 sequences, around 13% seen once. Source: PBMCs from blood, taken less than 15 days before vaccination. All receptors come from a man between 45 and 60 years old who received an inactivated influenza vaccine.

This clonotype has at least ten counts. The V call is TRBV27, the J call TRBJ1-2, with TRBD1 matching over 11 bases. Germline values: CDR1 MNHEY, CDR2 SMNVEV (reference sequence). The CDR3 sequence is 18 residues long. With V trimmed by 0 bases and J by 4 bases, 10 bases remained unmatched. The CDR3 DNA sequence: TGTGCCAGCAGTTTATCATCCACTATGGGGACAGGGGGCTATGGCTACACCTTC. Translation: CASSLSSTMGTGGYGYTF.

The genes are TRBV2 and TRBJ1-1; TRBD1 matches at 10 bases. Germline V CDR1 and CDR2: SNHLY, FYNNEI. V lost 9 bases to trimming and J lost 4 bases; unmatched junction nucleotides: 8. The CDR3 has 14 residues. The CDR3 sequence: CASTSRTGGTEAFF. The CDR3 nucleotides read TGTGCCAGTACCTCCCGGACAGGGGGCACTGAAGCTTTCTTT.

The gene calls are TRBV6-2 or TRBV6-3 and TRBJ2-5; D gene uncertain. Germline V gives CDR1 MNHEY, CDR2 SVGEGT. There are 14 residues in the CDR3. Trimming removed 2 bases from V and 4 bases from J, with 11 bases in between. The CDR3 protein is CASSYGRYSETQYF. In DNA form, the CDR3 reads TGTGCCAGCAGTTACGGCAGGTATTCAGAGACCCAGTACTTC.

This clonotype has just a few counts. The CDR3 coding sequence is TGCGCCAGCAGACACCCCGCCGGGACAGGGTCCACAGATACGCAGTATTTT. It encodes CASRHPAGTGSTDTQYF. The chain couples TRBV5-1 to TRBJ2-3; 9 positions agree with TRBD1. Germline CDR1 is SGHRS and CDR2 is YFSETQ. J was trimmed by 2 bases and V by 5 bases; bases with no gene match: 12. There are 17 residues in the CDR3.

The CDR3 DNA is TGTGCCAGCAGCTTAACCGGGACACAGTACACCGGGGAGCTGTTTTTT. Amino acids: CASSLTGTQYTGELFF. The gene calls are TRBV7-2 and TRBJ2-2; possibly TRBD1 for D (6 bases). Germline V gene lookup returns CDR1 SGHTA and CDR2 FQGNSA. V was cut by 2 bases and J by 3 bases, with 13 bases left in between. The CDR3 has 16 residues.

This clonotype was seen only a few times. CDR3 amino acids: CASSHLMDRGSYNEQFF. Written as DNA, the CDR3 is TGCGCCAGCAGCCACCTAATGGACAGGGGGTCCTACAATGAGCAGTTCTTC. The V and J genes are TRBV4-3 and TRBJ2-1; 10 positions agree with TRBD1. Per germline, CDR1 LGHNA and CDR2 YSLEER. J gave up 1 base and V 3 bases, and 6 bases lay outside the gene matches. The CDR3 spans 17 residues.

As for this clonotype: Compared with germline, one end of the junction differs, possibly owing to a read error. The chain is built from TRBV7-8 and TRBJ1-1; maybe TRBD1 (5 bases). Germline V gene sequence: CDR1 SGHVS, CDR2 FQNEAQ. CDR3 length: 14 amino acids. CDR3 in DNA: TGTGCCAGCAGCTTAGGGGGCTGGGGCACTGAAGCTTTATTT. It specifies CASSLGGWGTEALF.

This clonotype was seen a few times. The chain has TRBV18 and TRBJ1-5; weak D call: TRBD1 (6 bases). V lost 5 bases and J 0 bases, leaving 14 bases between the germline ends. CDR1 is KGHSH and CDR2 is LQKENI in the germline V gene. This CDR3 region has 16 residues. The CDR3 nucleotides read TGTGCCAGCTCATCCCGACAGGAGCATAGCAATCAGCCCCAGCATTTT. This translates into CASSSRQEHSNQPQHF.

This clonotype was observed a few times. The V call is TRBV28, the J call TRBJ2-3; the D gene is possibly TRBD1 (6 bases). The V gene lost 5 bases and the J gene lost 6 bases, with 18 bases spanning the gap. CDR1 is MDHEN, CDR2 SYDVKM, per germline. The CDR3 runs 15 residues. The CDR3, as DNA: TGTGCCAGCAGTCCAGGGGAGTCGACCCGGGATACGCAGTATTTT. It yields the protein CASSPGESTRDTQYF.